What follows are 32 T cell receptor beta chains derived from one specimen sequenced in a study of CD8 T cells in ankylosing spondylitis. MiXCR, run by TCRdb on the 5' RACE reads, gives a single entry per CDR3 protein. Altogether around 250,000 distinct CDR3 sequences are present, around 10% being singletons, with the ten largest covering less than 8%. Sequenced: blood, either unsorted or a sorted T cell fraction (not recorded which). The receptor set was obtained from a male donor with ankylosing spondylitis or in good health (not recorded which).

This clonotype occurred many times. The chain joins TRBV7-2 to TRBJ1-1; 8 bases are a match to TRBD1. The germline CDR1 and CDR2 sequences are SGHTA and FQGNSA. The CDR3 consists of 15 residues. V was clipped by 2 bases and J by 4 bases; unmatched bases: 6. CDR3 DNA sequence: TGTGCCAGCAGCTTATGGACAGGGAGTTTCACTGAAGCTTTCTTT. Protein product: CASSLWTGSFTEAFF.

The table lists this clonotype with a few counts. The CDR3 DNA sequence: TGTGCCAGCAGCTTGGGGATAGCGGGAGAAGATACGCAGTATTTT. This gives the protein CASSLGIAGEDTQYF. The V call is TRBV7-3, the J call TRBJ2-3; 9 bases map to TRBD2. There are 15 residues in the CDR3. The germline gives CDR1 SGHTA, CDR2 FQGTGA. V lost 3 bases, J lost 5 bases, and 6 bases stayed unmatched.

CDR3 in DNA: TGTGCCAGCAGGTTGGGACAGGGTGATGGCTACACCTTC. Translated, it gives CASRLGQGDGYTF. The chain employs TRBV27 and TRBJ1-2; 9 positions match TRBD1. The V and J ends lost 6 bases and 6 bases, in that order; junction bases with no gene match: 5. There are 13 residues in the CDR3. Germline CDR1 is MNHEY and CDR2 is SMNVEV (reference sequence).

This chain connects TRBV7-9 to TRBJ1-1; D is possibly TRBD1 (5 bases). This CDR3 has 15 residues. Germline CDR1 and CDR2: SEHNR and FQNEAQ (reference sequence). V dropped 8 bases and J dropped 1 base, with 17 bases sitting between them. CDR3 bases: TGTGCCAGCGGTGAGGGAGAGGGGAGGAACACTGAAGCTTTCTTT. Translation gives CASGEGEGRNTEAFF.

Comment on this clonotype: One junction end disagrees with the germline gene, perhaps due to a read error. The chain carries TRBV3-1 and TRBJ2-1, with D perhaps TRBD2 (5 bases). This CDR3 contains 17 residues. The germline V gene has CDR1 LGHDT and CDR2 YNNKEL (reference sequence). DNA for the CDR3: TGTGCCAGCACCCAAAAAACCCTTGCGGGCCTTTACAATGAGCAGTTCTTC. It specifies CASTQKTLAGLYNEQFF.

This clonotype has only one observation. The chain joins TRBV11-2 to TRBJ2-4; TRBD1 might be the D (6 bases). The CDR3 totals 14 residues. Germline-derived CDR1 and CDR2 are SGHAT and FQNNGV. Trimming pared 7 bases from V and 0 bases from J, leaving 10 bases between. The CDR3 loop is CASKDSVAKNIQYF. The CDR3 nucleotides read TGTGCCAGCAAGGACAGTGTAGCCAAAAACATTCAGTACTTC.

This clonotype was found many times. The rearrangement uses TRBV15 and TRBJ2-7; possible D gene TRBD2, 6 bases. Germline lookup yields CDR1 LNHNV and CDR2 YYDKDF (reference sequence). V dropped 1 base and J dropped 0 bases, with 7 bases sitting between them. CDR3 size: 14 residues. The CDR3 nucleotides are TGTGCCACCAGCAGAGGGGACTCCTCCTACGAGCAGTACTTC. Its translation is CATSRGDSSYEQYF.

The CDR3 DNA reads as TGCAGTGCCGCACAGTCCCTCCGGGTTGGGACAATCAGACGGTTGTTCCACTATGGCTACACCTTC. Protein product: CSAAQSLRVGTIRRLFHYGYTF. The chain links TRBV20-1 to TRBJ1-2, with D tentatively TRBD1 (6 bases). CDR3 length: 22 amino acids. Germline lookup yields CDR1 DFQATT and CDR2 SNEGSKA (reference sequence). The germline V and J ends were trimmed by 6 bases and 3 bases, with 41 bases remaining between them.

This clonotype was seen only a few times. The V gene is TRBV7-6, the J gene TRBJ2-7; the D call may be TRBD1 or TRBD2 (5 bases each). From germline, CDR1 is SGHVS and CDR2 FNYEAQ. The CDR3 totals 15 residues. The V end lost 5 bases, the J end lost 3 bases, and 17 bases lay between the germline ends. The CDR3 loop is CASSPTWDDSYEQYF. The CDR3 nucleotides read TGTGCCAGCAGCCCTACGTGGGACGACAGCTACGAGCAGTACTTC.

This clonotype was recorded at least ten times. The V call is TRBV20-1, the J call TRBJ2-7; 13 bases are shared with TRBD2. The CDR3 totals 14 residues. V gave up 6 bases and J gave up 3 bases; unmatched junction bases: 5. Per the germline V gene, CDR1 is DFQATT and CDR2 is SNEGSKA (reference sequence). The CDR3 sequence: CSAETSGGVYEQYF. The CDR3 DNA reads as TGCAGTGCGGAAACTAGCGGGGGGGTCTACGAGCAGTACTTC.

V gene TRBV28 combines with J gene TRBJ2-6, with TRBD1 as a possible D gene (6 bases). The CDR3 contains 17 residues. Trimming stripped 1 base from V and 1 base from J, with 11 bases between. CDR1 MDHEN and CDR2 SYDVKM come from the germline V gene. The CDR3 sequence is CASSLSTGRSGANVLTF. CDR3 sequence (DNA): TGTGCCAGCAGTTTATCAACAGGGCGGTCTGGGGCCAACGTCCTGACTTTC.

The rearrangement uses TRBV19 and TRBJ2-3, with D tentatively TRBD2 (6 bases). Between the trimmed V and J ends, which lost 4 bases and 1 base, there was a span of 9 bases. CDR3 size: 14 residues. Germline values: CDR1 LNHDA, CDR2 SQIVND (reference sequence). The CDR3 here is CASSTSSGTDTQYF. In DNA form, the CDR3 reads TGTGCCAGTAGTACTTCTAGCGGCACAGATACGCAGTATTTT. Full variable domain (rest looked up from reference TRBV19 and TRBJ2-3): DGGITQSPKYLFRKEGQNVTLSCEQNLNHDAMYWYRQDPGQGLRLIYYSQIVNDFQKGDIAEGYSVSREKKESFPLTVTSAQKNPTAFYLCASSTSSGTDTQYFGPGTRLTVL.

The chain recombines TRBV29-1 with TRBJ2-5; D is tentatively TRBD1 or TRBD2 (7 bases each). Looked up from germline, CDR1 is SQVTM and CDR2 is ANQGSEA. V lost 7 bases and J 5 bases, leaving 17 bases between the germline ends. This CDR3 spans 13 amino acids. The CDR3 sequence: CSATQGGSETQYF. CDR3 nucleotide sequence: TGCAGCGCTACGCAGGGGGGGTCCGAGACCCAGTACTTC.

This clonotype was counted a few times. J is TRBJ2-2 and V is TRBV5-1, with a possible D match to TRBD2 (6 bases). V lost 3 bases and J lost 1, with 16 bases in between. CDR3 length: 17 residues. Germline assignment: CDR1 SGHRS and CDR2 YFSETQ. The CDR3 DNA reads TGCGCCAGCAGCTCCAGGGCGGGGACGGTGAACACCGGGGAGCTGTTTTTT. This translates into CASSSRAGTVNTGELFF.

Concerning this clonotype itself: A read error may be the cause here, since a much bigger clone is one base away. The rearrangement uses TRBV28 and TRBJ1-5; D may be TRBD1 (5 bases). Germline V CDR1 and CDR2: MDHEN, SYDVKM. The CDR3 is 15 residues long. Trimming took off 1 base at V and 4 bases at J, with 11 bases between the two ends. The CDR3 protein is CASSLYGGRNQPQHF. The DNA for the CDR3 is TGTGCCAGCAGTTTATATGGGGGGAGGAATCAGCCCCAGCATTTT. The whole variable domain, filled in from reference TRBV28 and TRBJ1-5, reads DVKVTQSSRYLVKRTGEKVFLECVQDMDHENMFWYRQDPGLGLRLIYFSYDVKMKEKGDIPEGYSVSREKKERFSLILESASTNQTSMYLCASSLYGGRNQPQHFGDGTRLSIL.

The chain recombines TRBV12-3 or TRBV12-4 with TRBJ1-2; D perhaps matches TRBD1 (5 bases). V was shortened by 5 bases and J by 7 bases, with 14 bases between the two germline ends. The CDR3 extends over 13 amino acids. The CDR3 is CASSPGGTAGYTF. Written as DNA, the CDR3 is TGTGCCAGCAGTCCCGGAGGGACGGCTGGCTACACCTTC.

This chain links TRBV7-3 with TRBJ2-1; 16 bases are shared with TRBD2. The CDR3 sequence is 16 residues long. Unmatched junction bases numbered 4, after V lost 2 bases and J lost 9 bases. Germline V gene data show CDR1 as SGHTA and CDR2 as FQGTGA. CDR3 loop: CASSLQGTSGRVEQFF. The CDR3 nucleotides read TGTGCCAGCAGCTTACAAGGGACTAGCGGGAGGGTTGAGCAGTTCTTC.

This clonotype showed up many times. V and J are TRBV20-1 and TRBJ2-7; 9 nucleotides agree with TRBD1. Germline-derived CDR1 and CDR2 are DFQATT and SNEGSKA (reference sequence). CDR3 length: 16 amino acids. J gave up 1 base and V 5 bases, and 12 bases lay outside the gene matches. CDR3 residues: CSASLGTGPFSYEQYF. Here the CDR3 DNA reads TGCAGTGCTTCGCTCGGGACAGGGCCATTTTCCTACGAGCAGTACTTC.

This clonotype was observed many times. This rearrangement joins TRBV29-1 to TRBJ2-7; 7 nucleotides match TRBD2. The CDR3 totals 15 residues. Trimming took 4 bases from V and 1 from J; bases not matched to a gene: 10. Germline CDR1 reads SQVTM; CDR2 reads ANQGSEA. The CDR3 bases are TGCAGCGTTGTCTTGGAGCGGGGTCCTTCCTACGAGCAGTACTTC. Its protein product is CSVVLERGPSYEQYF.

This clonotype was seen more than once but under ten times. The rearrangement links TRBV5-1 to TRBJ2-7; D possibly corresponds to TRBD2 (5 bases). This CDR3 comprises 14 residues. The germline V gene has CDR1 SGHRS and CDR2 YFSETQ. V lost 0 bases and J lost 3, with 10 bases in between. CDR3 bases: TGCGCCAGCAGCTTGGACAGCCGGGGCTACGAGCAGTACTTC. Translation: CASSLDSRGYEQYF.

This chain joins TRBV2 and TRBJ1-5; 7 bases align to TRBD1. The CDR3 covers 12 residues. In germline, CDR1 is SNHLY, CDR2 FYNNEI. V shed 11 bases, J shed 4 bases, and the junction held 5 bases outside the gene matches. CDR3 DNA: TGTGCCGGGGGGGACAGTAATCAGCCCCAGCATTTT. The encoded protein is CAGGDSNQPQHF.

This clonotype appeared many times. The chain has TRBV12-3 or TRBV12-4 and TRBJ1-3; D gene uncertain. Between the trimmed V and J ends, which lost 6 bases and 4 bases, there was a span of 10 bases. CDR3 length: 13 amino acids. CDR3 protein: CASRSSGGNTIYF. CDR3 coding DNA: TGTGCCAGCAGATCGAGTGGGGGAAACACCATATATTTT.

This chain links TRBV2 with TRBJ2-5; 10 bases match TRBD2. Trimming at V came to 8 bases and at J to 2 bases, leaving 20 bases not matched to a gene. CDR3 length: 19 residues. Looked up from germline, CDR1 is SNHLY and CDR2 is FYNNEI. The CDR3 sequence: CASCTSSLAGSPIQETQYF. The CDR3 DNA reads as TGTGCCAGCTGCACCTCTTCACTAGCGGGGAGCCCGATACAAGAGACCCAGTACTTC.

This sequence joins TRBV5-1 and TRBJ2-2, with 8 bases that match TRBD2. This CDR3 is built from 16 residues. J lost 2 bases, V lost 4 bases, and 7 bases had no gene match. The V gene's germline CDR1 is SGHRS and CDR2 YFSETQ. CDR3 in DNA: TGCGCCAGCAGCGGGGGTCGGGAGGGCAACACCGGGGAGCTGTTTTTT. Encoded protein: CASSGGREGNTGELFF.

As to this clonotype: A much larger clone lies a single base off, so this may be a read error. The V gene is TRBV28, the J gene TRBJ2-4; no firm D call. Germline loops: CDR1 MDHEN, CDR2 SYDVKM. The CDR3 runs 13 residues. V was pared by 6 bases and J by 4 bases, with 10 bases between. The CDR3 nucleotides are TGTGCCAGCAGATTAACAGTTAAAAACATTCAGTACTTC. Translation gives CASRLTVKNIQYF.

J is TRBJ2-1 and V is TRBV11-2; 7 bases are shared with TRBD1. The CDR3 is made up of 15 amino acids. V gave up 5 bases and J gave up 4 bases; unmatched junction bases: 8. The germline V gene encodes CDR1 SGHAT and CDR2 FQNNGV. CDR3 bases: TGTGCCAGCAGCGATAGGGGGCTACCGTACAATGAGCAGTTCTTC. Encoded protein: CASSDRGLPYNEQFF.

This clonotype has ten or more counts. The rearrangement joins TRBV27 to TRBJ2-1, with 10 nucleotides matching TRBD2. Germline CDR1 is MNHEY and CDR2 is SMNVEV (reference sequence). V was pared by 1 base and J by 8 bases, with 5 bases of the junction left unmatched. This CDR3 is built from 15 residues. The CDR3 coding sequence is TGTGCCAGCAGTTTATTAGCGGGAGGCTCGCATGAGCAGTTCTTC. Its protein is CASSLLAGGSHEQFF.

The J gene is TRBJ2-1, the V gene TRBV20-1, with 13 bases identical to TRBD2. Germline V gives CDR1 DFQATT, CDR2 SNEGSKA (reference sequence). V lost 5 bases to trimming and J lost 10 bases; unmatched junction nucleotides: 14. CDR3 length equals 16 residues. As DNA, the CDR3 is TGCAGTGCTGGCGCCGGGGGGACTAGCGGGATATGGGAGCAGTTCTTC. Protein sequence: CSAGAGGTSGIWEQFF.

This clonotype was detected many times. V gene TRBV5-1 combines with J gene TRBJ1-5; D is ambiguous. This CDR3 region has 15 residues. Germline values: CDR1 SGHRS, CDR2 YFSETQ. Trimming took 1 base from V and 7 from J, leaving 15 bases between them. CDR3 protein: CASSLSSGFEQPQHF. CDR3 coding DNA: TGCGCCAGCAGCTTGAGTTCCGGATTTGAGCAGCCCCAGCATTTT.

This clonotype was seen ten or more times. The rearrangement uses TRBV20-1 and TRBJ1-5, with D uncertain. The V gene lost 0 bases and the J gene lost 4 bases, with 7 bases spanning the gap. The CDR3 has 13 amino acids. CDR1 is DFQATT and CDR2 is SNEGSKA in the germline V gene (reference sequence). CDR3 region: CSARERLNQPQHF. The CDR3 DNA follows: TGCAGTGCTAGAGAACGACTGAATCAGCCCCAGCATTTT.

This clonotype was found many times. V is TRBV24-1 and J is TRBJ2-3; 9 bases align to TRBD1. Trimming removed 1 base from V and 4 bases from J; junction bases left unmatched: 8. CDR3 length equals 17 residues. The germline V gene has CDR1 KGHDR and CDR2 SFDVKD. In nucleotides, the CDR3 is TGTGCCACCAGTGATTTAGCCGGACAGGGGCCCCCAGATACGCAGTATTTT. It is translated as CATSDLAGQGPPDTQYF.

This clonotype was detected many times. The J gene is TRBJ2-3, the V gene TRBV24-1; no firm D call. From germline, CDR1 is KGHDR and CDR2 SFDVKD. The CDR3 totals 15 residues. V was pared by 3 bases and J by 7 bases, with 16 bases between. Here the CDR3 reads CATSDPRALANTQYF. DNA of the CDR3: TGTGCCACCAGTGATCCCCGGGCCCTCGCGAATACGCAGTATTTT.